What follows is one TCR beta chain and its context. The source of the sample is a study of shared clonotypes between healthy human individuals. Across the whole study: The study used three CD4 naive, three CD4 memory, two CD8 naive and one CD8 memory plate per donor.

The germline gives CDR1 MGHDK, CDR2 SYGVNS. V trimming: 2 bases; J trimming: 0 bases; junction bases outside the gene matches: 10. CDR3 size: 18 residues. For each subset, genomic DNA was distributed in equal portions over several immunoSEQ plates. Per the original data handling: Without quality scores, immunoSEQ junctional reads could not be filtered like full-length reads. Clones were read by immunoSEQ multiplex PCR, and TCRdb kept only the in-frame ones, dropping some. The V and J calls and clone size are taken from that table; D and trimming were inferred from the DNA. This sample has millions of clones, with 85% to 95% found just once. Naive CD8 cells lacked CD45RO and underwent positive selection for CCR7, leaving out terminally differentiated effector memory CD45RA+ cells. Nashville, Tennessee was home to all donors, each a Caucasian adult.

The rearrangement uses TRBV25-1 and TRBJ2-1; TRBD2 aligns across 7 bases. The receptor comes from a young man in good health. Material: naive CD8+ T cells sorted from blood. In nucleotides, the CDR3 is TGTGCCAGCAGTGAACCACGAACTAGCGAGAGCTCCTACAATGAGCAGTTCTTC. Protein sequence: CASSEPRTSESSYNEQFF. Based on the CDR3 plus reference TRBV25-1 and TRBJ2-1, the full variable domain is EADIYQTPRYLVIGTGKKITLECSQTMGHDKMYWYQQDPGMELHLIHYSYGVNSTEKGDLSSESTVSRIRTEHFPLTLESARPSHTSQYLCASSEPRTSESSYNEQFFGPGTRLTVL.